The subject of this entry is one T cell receptor beta chain. Its antigen is undetermined. The assay was immunoSEQ multiplex PCR, and TCRdb's table has in-frame clones only and misses some. Among under 550,000 clones listed, 90% to 96% were seen once. The entry originates in a study of shared clonotypes between healthy human individuals. Background on the study: There were three CD4 naive, three CD4 memory, two CD8 naive and one CD8 memory plates per donor.

The study drew all its donors from Caucasian adults living in Nashville, Tennessee. The germline V gene encodes CDR1 MNHNY and CDR2 SVGAGI (reference sequence). The CDR3 runs 10 residues. The V end was cut by 8 bases, the J end by 11 bases, with 10 bases between. Study-wide results and limits: Only blood was sampled, and tissue TCR repertoires likely differ from blood ones.

Sequenced: naive CD4+ T cells sorted from blood. Subset here: CD45RA+ positively selected. V and J are TRBV6-6 and TRBJ2-1; D not resolved. The receptor's source is a woman in her twenties or thirties in good health. The CDR3 nucleotides read TGTGCCAGCGGTGACTTCCAGCAGTTCTTC. This translates into CASGDFQQFF.